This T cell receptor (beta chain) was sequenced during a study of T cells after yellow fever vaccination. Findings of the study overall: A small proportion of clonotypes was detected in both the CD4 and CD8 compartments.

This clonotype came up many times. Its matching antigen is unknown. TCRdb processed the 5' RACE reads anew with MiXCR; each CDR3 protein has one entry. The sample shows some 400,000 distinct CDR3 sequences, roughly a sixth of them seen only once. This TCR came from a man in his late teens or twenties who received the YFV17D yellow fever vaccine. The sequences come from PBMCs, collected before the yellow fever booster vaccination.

As DNA, the CDR3 is TGCAGTGCTAGTGACCTTACTGCCTATGGCTACACCTTC. It translates to CSASDLTAYGYTF. The chain links TRBV20-1 to TRBJ1-2; no reliable D call. This CDR3 region has 13 residues. Trimming shortened V by 3 bases and J by 4 bases, and 12 bases separated the two germline ends. In germline, CDR1 is DFQATT, CDR2 SNEGSKA (reference sequence).